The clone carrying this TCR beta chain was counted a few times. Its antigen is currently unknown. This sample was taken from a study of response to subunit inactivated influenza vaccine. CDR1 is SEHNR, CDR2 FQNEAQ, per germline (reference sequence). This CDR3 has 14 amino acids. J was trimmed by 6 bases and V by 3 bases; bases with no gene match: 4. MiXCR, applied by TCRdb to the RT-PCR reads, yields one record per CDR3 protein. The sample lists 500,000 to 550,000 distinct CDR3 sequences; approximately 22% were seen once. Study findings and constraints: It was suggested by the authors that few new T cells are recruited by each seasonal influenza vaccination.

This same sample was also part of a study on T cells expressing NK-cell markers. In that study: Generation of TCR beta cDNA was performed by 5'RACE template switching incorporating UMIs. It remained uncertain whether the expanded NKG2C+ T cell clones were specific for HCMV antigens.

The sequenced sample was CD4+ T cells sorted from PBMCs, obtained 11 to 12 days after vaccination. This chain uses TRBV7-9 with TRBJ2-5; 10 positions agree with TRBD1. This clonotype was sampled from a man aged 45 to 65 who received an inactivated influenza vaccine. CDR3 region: CASSLGQGMKTQYF. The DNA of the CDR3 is TGTGCCAGCAGCTTGGGACAGGGGATGAAGACCCAGTACTTC.